This TCR beta chain was retrieved from a study of cytotoxic CD8 clonotypes in ibrutinib-treated CLL. The CDR3 is made up of 15 amino acids. The germline V and J ends were trimmed by 2 bases and 1 base, with 6 bases remaining between them. Germline values: CDR1 MNHEY, CDR2 SVGAGI. This clone showed up just once. Profiled with immunoSEQ multiplex PCR; TCRdb holds only in-frame clones, not every one. Altogether thousands of clones are present, approximately 80% being singletons, with the ten largest covering roughly 3.8%. The receptor was derived from a human donor with chronic lymphocytic leukemia. The chain links TRBV6-5 to TRBJ2-6, with D unresolved. This specimen consisted of PBMCs, obtained before ibrutinib treatment. The CDR3 spells CASSYTESGANVLTF. CDR3 sequence (DNA): TGTGCCAGCAGTTACACGGAGTCTGGGGCCAACGTCCTGACTTTC.